The entry below describes one T cell receptor beta chain. Its antigen is currently unknown. Time point here: week 23, last vaccination. Every vaccine dose comprised 300 ug of mutant IDH1 20-mer peptide plus topical imiquimod. Patients carried new grade 3 or 4 IDH1-mutant astrocytomas lacking nuclear ATRX. Germline lookup yields CDR1 MNHEY and CDR2 SMNVEV (reference sequence). V lost 4 bases, J lost 7 bases, and 4 bases lay in between. The CDR3 covers 11 residues. This entry comes from a study of a mutant IDH1 vaccine in newly diagnosed glioma. About the research overall: Eight vaccinations reached patients in weeks 1, 3, 5, 7, 11, 15, 19 and 23. Beforehand, treatment had been radiotherapy, temozolomide, or both; the majority received both. Study results and limitations: It was approximately 93% of patients that developed vaccine-induced immune responses.

The protocol was immunoSEQ multiplex PCR, while the TCRdb copy is restricted to in-frame clones and leaves out a portion. Of around 40,000 clones listed, around 74% are singletons. Here the sequenced sample was PBMCs, taken from a glioma patient whose treatment included an IDH1 peptide vaccine. The receptor comes from a man aged 45-65 years with glioma. The chain recombines TRBV27 with TRBJ2-2; D is undetermined. This CDR3 reads CASSYSGELFF. The CDR3 nucleotides read TGTGCCAGCAGTTACAGCGGGGAGCTGTTTTTT.